This TCR beta chain was obtained from a study of T cell responses to AZD1222 COVID-19 vaccine. Findings and limits, study-wide: White British ancestry dominated among donors, who included more females, and clonal diversity was possibly underestimated.

The length of the CDR3 is 12 residues. Trimming took 8 bases from V and 5 from J, leaving 12 bases between them. Germline assignment: CDR1 LGHDT and CDR2 YNNKEL (reference sequence). Regarding this clone: Its antigen is unknown.

Assay used: immunoSEQ multiplex PCR; TCRdb lists only in-frame clones, some missing. The sample holds approximately 120,000 clones, less than 90% seen once. Source: peripheral blood, taken on day 0 of AZD1222 vaccination. This clonotype was sampled from an adult in good health. The chain is built from TRBV3-1 (or the pseudogene TRBV3-2) and TRBJ1-2; D not resolved. DNA of the CDR3: TGTGCCAGCGGGAAATTGGGGTATGGCTACACCTTC. Protein product: CASGKLGYGYTF.